The subject of this entry is one T cell receptor (beta chain). What it binds is not known. The data originate from a study of shared clonotypes between healthy human individuals. Overall study findings and caveats: Rarefaction analysis demonstrated incomplete sorted-subset sequencing notwithstanding large depth. Researchers found naive subsets generally carried larger estimated richness than memory subsets. Sharing across four donors was seen in around 5% of naive CD4 clonotypes.

Looked up from germline, CDR1 is LNHNV and CDR2 is YYDKDF (reference sequence). The CDR3 totals 14 residues. The germline V and J ends were trimmed by 4 bases and 0 bases, with 7 bases remaining between them. TCRdb keeps only in-frame clones here, not all; method: immunoSEQ multiplex PCR. The sample records about 2 million clones, roughly 96% being singletons. The J gene is TRBJ1-3, the V gene TRBV15, with D unresolved. Sequenced: naive CD4+ T cells sorted from blood. Subset defined: CD45RA+ positively selected. This TCR derives from a man aged 18 to 35 in good health. The CDR3 DNA follows: TGTGCCACCAGCAAAGCAAGCTCTGGAAACACCATATATTTT. Protein: CATSKASSGNTIYF.